This T cell receptor (beta chain) came from a study of prognosis after radiotherapy for stage I lung cancer. This clonotype was seen just once. With two-round multiplex PCR, TCR beta CDR3 sequences were amplified from genomic DNA. Round-one PCR had primers specific to each TRBV and TRBJ gene. TCRdb redid the calling of the multiplex PCR reads with MiXCR, one entry per CDR3 protein. The sample yields 20,000 to 30,000 distinct CDR3 sequences, 40% seen once. The CDR3 runs to 16 residues. With 5 bases removed from V and 4 bases from J, the gap between germline ends came to 17 bases. The germline gives CDR1 SEHNR, CDR2 FQNEAQ (reference sequence).

Sequencing was performed on PBMCs, taken before or after stereotactic body radiation therapy (not recorded which). The chain employs TRBV7-9 and TRBJ2-2; TRBD1 might be the D (6 bases). This TCR derives from a donor over 45 with non-small cell lung cancer. The CDR3 is CASSGPVQGCTGELFF. CDR3 sequence (DNA): TGTGCCAGCAGCGGCCCGGTACAGGGATGCACCGGGGAGCTGTTTTTT.